This T cell receptor (beta chain) stems from a study of blood T cells in healthy people across ages. Study-level points and caveats: Getting older went along with TCR beta diversity per million T cells dropping roughly linearly. Total diversity from one million sequenced T cells was likely underestimated.

Isolating PBMCs gave at least 6 million of these cells per sample. The use of a sample-barcoded 5' primer and a J-beta primer mix characterized a second PCR of about 6 to 11 cycles. Every sample gave at least 2.5 million paired-end reads containing CDR3. TCRdb passed the 5' RACE reads through MiXCR, listing each CDR3 protein once. Here the sample spans over a million distinct CDR3 sequences, about 42% being singletons. On this clonotype itself: Its target is not known. Its ends do not fully match the called genes, so a read error is possible.

Sequencing was done on a sample of blood. The receptor was isolated from a young woman in good health.

CDR3 sequence (DNA): TGTGCCATCTGTGAGTCACTGGGGGGTTCCTACAATGAGCAGTTCTTC. This gives the protein CAICESLGGSYNEQFF. The gene calls are TRBV10-3 and TRBJ2-1; TRBD2 is a possible D gene (6 bases). From germline, CDR1 is ENHRY and CDR2 SYGVKD. The CDR3 loop spans 16 amino acids.